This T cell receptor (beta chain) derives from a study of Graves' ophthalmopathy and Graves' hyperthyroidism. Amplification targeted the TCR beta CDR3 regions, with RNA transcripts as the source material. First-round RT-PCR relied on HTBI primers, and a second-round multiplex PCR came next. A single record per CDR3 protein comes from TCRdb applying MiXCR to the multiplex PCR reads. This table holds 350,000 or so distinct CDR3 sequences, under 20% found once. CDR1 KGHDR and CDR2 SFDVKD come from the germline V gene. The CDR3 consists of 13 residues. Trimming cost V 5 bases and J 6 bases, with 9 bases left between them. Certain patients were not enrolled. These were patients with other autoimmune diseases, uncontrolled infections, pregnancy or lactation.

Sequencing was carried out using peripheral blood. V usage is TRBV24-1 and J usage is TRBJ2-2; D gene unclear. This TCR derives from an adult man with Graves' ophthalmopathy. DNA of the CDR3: TGTGCCACCAGTGCCCGGGTGTCCGGGGAGCTGTTTTTT. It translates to CATSARVSGELFF.